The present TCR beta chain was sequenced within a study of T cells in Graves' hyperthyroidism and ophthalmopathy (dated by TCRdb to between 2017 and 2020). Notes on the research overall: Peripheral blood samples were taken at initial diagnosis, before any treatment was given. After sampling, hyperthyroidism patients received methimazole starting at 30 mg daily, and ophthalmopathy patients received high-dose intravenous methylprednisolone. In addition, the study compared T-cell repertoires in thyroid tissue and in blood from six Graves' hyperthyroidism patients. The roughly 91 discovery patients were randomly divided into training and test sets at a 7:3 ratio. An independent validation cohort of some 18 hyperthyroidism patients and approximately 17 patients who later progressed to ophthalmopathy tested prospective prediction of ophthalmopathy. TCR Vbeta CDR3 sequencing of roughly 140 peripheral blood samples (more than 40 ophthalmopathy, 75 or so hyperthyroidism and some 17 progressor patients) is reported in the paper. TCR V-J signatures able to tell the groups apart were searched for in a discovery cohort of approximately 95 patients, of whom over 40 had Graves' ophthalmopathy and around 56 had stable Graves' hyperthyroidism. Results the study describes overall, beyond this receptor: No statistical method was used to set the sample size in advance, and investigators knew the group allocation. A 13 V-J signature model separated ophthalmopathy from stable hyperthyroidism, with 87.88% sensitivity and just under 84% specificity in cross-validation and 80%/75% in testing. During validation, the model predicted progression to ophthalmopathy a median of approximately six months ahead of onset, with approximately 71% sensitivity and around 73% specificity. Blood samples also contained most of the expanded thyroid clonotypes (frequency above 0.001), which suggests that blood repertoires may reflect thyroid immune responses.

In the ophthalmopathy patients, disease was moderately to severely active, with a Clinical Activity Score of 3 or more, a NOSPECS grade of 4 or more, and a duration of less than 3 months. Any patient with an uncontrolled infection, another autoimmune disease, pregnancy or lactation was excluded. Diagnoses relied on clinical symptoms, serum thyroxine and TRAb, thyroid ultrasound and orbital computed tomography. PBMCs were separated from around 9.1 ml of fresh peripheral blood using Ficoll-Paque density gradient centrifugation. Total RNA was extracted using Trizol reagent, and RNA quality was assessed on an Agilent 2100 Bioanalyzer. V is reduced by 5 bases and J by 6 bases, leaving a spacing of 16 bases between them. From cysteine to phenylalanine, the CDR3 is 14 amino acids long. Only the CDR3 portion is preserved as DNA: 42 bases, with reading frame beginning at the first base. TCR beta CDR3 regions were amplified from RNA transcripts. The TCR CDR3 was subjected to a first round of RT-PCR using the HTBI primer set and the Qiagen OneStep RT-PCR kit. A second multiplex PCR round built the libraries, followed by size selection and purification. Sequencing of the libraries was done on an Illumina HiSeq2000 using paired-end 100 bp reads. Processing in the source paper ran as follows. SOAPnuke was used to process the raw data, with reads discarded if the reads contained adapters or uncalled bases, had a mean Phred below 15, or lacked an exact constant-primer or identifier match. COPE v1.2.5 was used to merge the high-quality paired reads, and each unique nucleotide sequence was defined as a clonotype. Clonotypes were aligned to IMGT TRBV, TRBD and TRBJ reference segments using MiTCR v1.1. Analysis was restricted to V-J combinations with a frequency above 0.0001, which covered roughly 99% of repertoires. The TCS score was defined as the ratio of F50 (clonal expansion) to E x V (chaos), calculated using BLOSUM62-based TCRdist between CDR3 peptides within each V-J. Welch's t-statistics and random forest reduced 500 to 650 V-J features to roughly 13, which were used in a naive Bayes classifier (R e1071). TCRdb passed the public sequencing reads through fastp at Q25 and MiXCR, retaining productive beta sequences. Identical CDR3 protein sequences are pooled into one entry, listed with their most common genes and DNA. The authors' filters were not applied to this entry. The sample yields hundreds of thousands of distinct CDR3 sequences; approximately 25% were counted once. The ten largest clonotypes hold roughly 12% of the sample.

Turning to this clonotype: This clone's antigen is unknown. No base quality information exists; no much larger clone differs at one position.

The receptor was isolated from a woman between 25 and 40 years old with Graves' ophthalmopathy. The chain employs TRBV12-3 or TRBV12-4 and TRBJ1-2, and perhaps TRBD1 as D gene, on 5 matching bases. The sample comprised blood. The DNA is TGTGCCAGCAGTCACCGACGACAGTTGGATGGCTACACCTTC. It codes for CASSHRRQLDGYTF.